What follows are 21 T cell receptor beta chains derived from one specimen sequenced in a study of T cells in Graves' hyperthyroidism and ophthalmopathy (dated by TCRdb to about 2019). The method behind the library was multiplex PCR. These reads were obtained on an Illumina HiSeq 2000. The TCR beta CDR3 regions were amplified from the RNA transcripts. A first-round RT-PCR of the TCR CDR3 used the HTBI primer set with the Qiagen OneStep RT-PCR kit. In TCRdb, the public reads were trimmed at Q25 with fastp and aligned with MiXCR, with productive beta chains retained. CDR3 protein duplicates are merged, each entry listing the most common genes and DNA. The sample contains around 660,000 distinct CDR3 sequences, 45% of them found a single time. The ten largest clonotypes hold 7% to 7.5% of the sample. The sample consisted of peripheral blood or thyroid tissue (not recorded which). These receptor sequences come from an adult man with Graves' disease, either hyperthyroidism or ophthalmopathy (not recorded which).

The CDR3 DNA follows: TGCGCCAGCAGCTTGGAGGCAAGCTACCTCTATGGCTACACCTTC. It is translated as CASSLEASYLYGYTF. The chain joins TRBV5-1 to TRBJ1-2, with D uncertain. This CDR3 region has 15 residues. Trimming left V 0 bases short and J 4 bases short, with 13 bases between. Germline V gene sequence: CDR1 SGHRS, CDR2 YFSETQ.

The rearrangement uses TRBV19 and TRBJ1-5; 7 nucleotides align to TRBD1. Germline V gives CDR1 LNHDA, CDR2 SQIVND (reference sequence). The CDR3 is made up of 16 amino acids. Germline trimming cut 3 bases from V and 4 bases from J; bases unmatched to any gene: 9. The CDR3 reads CASSILGQLGNQPQHF. CDR3 nucleotides: TGTGCCAGTAGTATCCTGGGACAGCTGGGGAATCAGCCCCAGCATTTT.

This chain connects TRBV10-3 to TRBJ1-3, with 8 bases fitting TRBD1. V lost 0 bases and J lost 4; bases outside the gene matches: 2. The CDR3 runs to 15 residues. Germline CDR1 and CDR2: ENHRY and SYGVKD. CDR3 in amino acids: CAISESGQAGNTIYF. CDR3 in DNA: TGTGCCATCAGTGAGTCGGGACAGGCGGGAAACACCATATATTTT.

This clonotype was recorded at least ten times. The chain uses TRBV7-9 and TRBJ1-2, with 10 bases fitting TRBD1. CDR1 is SEHNR and CDR2 is FQNEAQ in the germline V gene (reference sequence). This CDR3 contains 14 residues. V lost 1 base and J lost 8; bases outside the gene matches: 4. The CDR3 DNA follows: TGTGCCAGCAGCTTAGGACAGGGGGCTGAGGGCTACACCTTC. As protein: CASSLGQGAEGYTF.

The CDR3 reads CSASGYSNQPQHF. The CDR3, as DNA: TGCAGTGCTAGTGGATATAGCAATCAGCCCCAGCATTTT. The V call is TRBV20-1, the J call TRBJ1-5; D remains ambiguous. Trimming removed 3 bases from V and 0 bases from J, with 6 bases in between. Germline V CDR1 and CDR2: DFQATT, SNEGSKA (reference sequence). The length of the CDR3 is 13 residues.

This sequence joins TRBV24-1 and TRBJ2-5; 7 bases line up with TRBD1. V lost 0 bases to trimming and J lost 3 bases; unmatched junction nucleotides: 9. The CDR3 runs 17 residues. The germline V gene encodes CDR1 KGHDR and CDR2 SFDVKD. CDR3 nucleotides: TGTGCCACCAGTGATTTGCTCAGGGGGACCGTTGAAGAGACCCAGTACTTC. Its translation: CATSDLLRGTVEETQYF.

The rearrangement uses TRBV10-2 and TRBJ2-7, with 13 bases matching TRBD2. The CDR3 sequence is 14 residues long. V shed 8 bases and J 2 bases; nucleotides not matched to a gene: 3. CDR1 is WSHSY and CDR2 is SAAADI in the germline V gene. The CDR3, as DNA: TGCGCCAGCGCGACTAGCGGGAGGACCTACGAGCAGTACTTC. It translates to CASATSGRTYEQYF.

This clonotype was picked up a small number of times. The chain employs TRBV29-1 and TRBJ2-2; 7 positions match TRBD2. The CDR3 is made up of 14 amino acids. The germline gives CDR1 SQVTM, CDR2 ANQGSEA. V lost 4 bases to trimming and J lost 4 bases; unmatched junction nucleotides: 6. The CDR3: CSVGGGRGTGELFF. As DNA, the CDR3 is TGCAGCGTTGGAGGTGGGAGGGGCACCGGGGAGCTGTTTTTT.

Remarks on this clonotype: One junction end disagrees with the germline gene, perhaps due to a read error. The chain combines TRBV29-1 with TRBJ1-3; D remains unclear. The CDR3 is 11 residues long. Germline V gene sequence: CDR1 SQVTM, CDR2 ANQGSEA. The CDR3 reads CSAGRGNTTYF. Here the CDR3 DNA reads TGCAGCGCAGGACGGGGAAACACCACATATTTT.

Only a few counts were recorded for this clonotype. Here the CDR3 DNA reads TGTGCCAGTAGTACCGGGGACCGCCCAGAGGAGACCCAGTACTTC. This encodes CASSTGDRPEETQYF. The genes are TRBV19 and TRBJ2-5; the D gene could be TRBD1 or TRBD2 (5 bases each). V was pared by 4 bases and J by 5 bases, with 17 bases between. Germline V gene data show CDR1 as LNHDA and CDR2 as SQIVND (reference sequence). The CDR3 is made up of 15 amino acids. The entire variable domain, with the rest obtained from reference TRBV19 and TRBJ2-5, is as follows: DGGITQSPKYLFRKEGQNVTLSCEQNLNHDAMYWYRQDPGQGLRLIYYSQIVNDFQKGDIAEGYSVSREKKESFPLTVTSAQKNPTAFYLCASSTGDRPEETQYFGPGTRLLVL.

The chain is built from TRBV19 and TRBJ1-2; TRBD1 matches at 9 bases. This CDR3 is 15 amino acids long. V was pared by 2 bases and J by 6 bases, with 7 bases of the junction left unmatched. From germline, CDR1 is LNHDA and CDR2 SQIVND (reference sequence). CDR3 bases: TGTGCCAGTAGTATACAACAGGGGGCGATGAATGGCTACACCTTC. It yields the protein CASSIQQGAMNGYTF.

This clonotype was recorded many times. The J gene is TRBJ1-2, the V gene TRBV19, with 7 bases fitting TRBD1. The length of the CDR3 is 14 residues. The germline V gene has CDR1 LNHDA and CDR2 SQIVND (reference sequence). The V and J ends lost 7 bases and 4 bases, in that order; junction bases with no gene match: 9. The CDR3 region has the DNA TGTGCCAGTACCACCGACAGGGCCCTCTATGGCTACACCTTC. Protein sequence: CASTTDRALYGYTF.

J is TRBJ2-2 and V is TRBV3-1, with TRBD1 as a possible D gene (5 bases). This CDR3 has 15 residues. CDR1 LGHDT and CDR2 YNNKEL come from the germline V gene (reference sequence). Between the trimmed V and J ends, which lost 4 bases and 4 bases, there was a span of 13 bases. CDR3 amino acids: CASSPGHTSTGELFF. The CDR3 DNA follows: TGTGCCAGCAGCCCTGGACACACCTCCACCGGGGAGCTGTTTTTT. The variable domain in full, completed from reference TRBV3-1 and TRBJ2-2, reads DTAVSQTPKYLVTQMGNDKSIKCEQNLGHDTMYWYKQDSKKFLKIMFSYNNKELIINETVPNRFSPKSPDKAHLNLHINSLELGDSAVYFCASSPGHTSTGELFFGEGSRLTVL.

For this clonotype: This may be a read error: a much more frequent sequence differs by one nucleotide. This chain joins TRBV10-3 and TRBJ1-6, with 10 bases that match TRBD1. This CDR3 spans 13 amino acids. From germline, CDR1 is ENHRY and CDR2 SYGVKD. The J segment lost 9 bases and the V segment lost 11 bases, leaving 7 bases of the junction unmatched. CDR3 sequence (DNA): TGTGCCGGCACCCGGACAGGGGGTTCACCCCTCCACTTT. Amino acid sequence: CAGTRTGGSPLHF.

Comments on this clonotype: This could be a read error, since a much larger clone is one nucleotide away. This rearrangement joins TRBV7-3 to TRBJ2-5, with D perhaps matching TRBD1 or TRBD2 (7 bases each). The CDR3 loop spans 14 amino acids. Trimming removed 5 bases from V and 8 bases from J, with 18 bases in between. Germline-derived CDR1 and CDR2 are SGHTA and FQGTGA. CDR3 nucleotides: TGTGCCAGCAGCGCGACAGGGCCGGGGGGTACCCAGTACTTC. Translation: CASSATGPGGTQYF.

On this clonotype: A much bigger clone sits one base away, suggesting this may be a read error. The gene calls are TRBV29-1 and TRBJ2-5; a possible D gene is TRBD2 (6 bases). V lost 4 bases and J lost 9, with 15 bases in between. Germline CDR1 and CDR2: SQVTM and ANQGSEA. CDR3 length: 12 amino acids. CDR3 coding DNA: TGCAGCGTTGTTTCTGGCGGGGTGTCCCAGTACTTC. Protein: CSVVSGGVSQYF.

The gene calls are TRBV7-2 and TRBJ2-7; 10 positions agree with TRBD2. With 6 bases clipped from V and 2 bases from J, the junction kept 7 bases outside the gene matches. CDR3 size: 15 residues. The V gene's germline CDR1 is SGHTA and CDR2 FQGNSA. Written as DNA, the CDR3 is TGTACCAGCAGACAGGGACTAGCGTTTACCTACGAGCAGTACTTC. It encodes CTSRQGLAFTYEQYF.

This clonotype was observed many times. V gene TRBV5-1 combines with J gene TRBJ1-2; D remains unclear. With 0 bases removed from V and 2 bases from J, the gap between germline ends came to 5 bases. The CDR3 spans 13 residues. Germline V lookup: CDR1 SGHRS, CDR2 YFSETQ. The CDR3 DNA follows: TGCGCCAGCAGCTTGGGTGACAACTATGGCTACACCTTC. It codes for CASSLGDNYGYTF.

V and J are TRBV7-8 and TRBJ2-5; D remains unclear. V gave up 5 bases and J gave up 5 bases, with 15 bases separating them. CDR3 size: 14 residues. Per the germline V gene, CDR1 is SGHVS and CDR2 is FQNEAQ. The CDR3 sequence is CASSPEELEETQYF. CDR3 nucleotide sequence: TGTGCCAGCAGCCCCGAGGAACTCGAGGAGACCCAGTACTTC.

The chain carries TRBV6-5 and TRBJ1-1; 10 bases map to TRBD1. From germline, CDR1 is MNHEY and CDR2 SVGAGI. The CDR3 spans 16 residues. V was clipped by 4 bases and J by 1 base; unmatched bases: 6. The CDR3 bases are TGTGCCAGCAGTTCGGGACAGGGGTTGGCGAACACTGAAGCTTTCTTT. Protein sequence: CASSSGQGLANTEAFF.

The rearrangement uses TRBV4-2 and TRBJ1-1; D is undetermined. The germline V and J ends were trimmed by 1 base and 3 bases, with 15 bases remaining between them. The CDR3 has 16 amino acids. Germline assignment: CDR1 LGHNA and CDR2 YNFKEQ. CDR3 residues: CASSQAAGNGDTEAFF. CDR3 in DNA: TGTGCCAGCAGCCAAGCCGCGGGAAACGGGGACACTGAAGCTTTCTTT.